The following is a TCR beta chain sequence with its context. A single base separates this from a much larger clone, so it may be a read error. This record comes from a study of tumor-infiltrating lymphocytes in primary liver carcinoma. Production of TCR beta cDNA used around 500 ng total RNA together with a constant-region primer. ARM-PCR was slightly modified, and three nested multiplex PCR rounds with it gave rise to the TCR beta libraries. TRBV1-TRBV30 forward and Cbeta reverse primers drove the first two roughly 10-cycle rounds. TCRdb called the multiplex PCR reads again in MiXCR, with one record for every CDR3 protein. The sample contains about 180,000 distinct CDR3 sequences, about 60% of which appear only once. The CDR3 is made up of 17 amino acids. Germline assignment: CDR1 SGHNT and CDR2 YENEEA. Germline DNA was extracted too, while blood RNA derived from unsorted whole blood.

The source material was peripheral blood. The sequence was collected from a man aged 40-49 years with primary liver carcinoma and hepatitis B virus infection. J is TRBJ2-1 and V is TRBV11-3, with D hard to call. The CDR3: CANSLDGENPSSDEQFF. The CDR3 DNA follows: TGTGCCAACAGCTTAGATGGAGAGAACCCCTCAAGCGATGAGCAGTTCTTC.